Listed below are T cell receptor beta chains from one sample, sequenced in a study of T cells in localized non-small cell lung cancer. Profiling relied on immunoSEQ multiplex PCR, and the TCRdb table lists in-frame clones only, not all of them. The sample carries some 2,200 clones, 26% recorded once. Specimen: lung tumor tissue, collected before any cancer treatment. These receptors were taken from a male donor older than 55 with stage II squamous cell lung carcinoma. CDR3s include the opening cysteine and the closing phenylalanine or tryptophan. Fields, in order: clone size, J gene, D gene, V gene, CDR3 protein, CDR3 DNA. D genes are given only for firm matches. For some rows the clone size is stated as once, few or many, or as a class when expanded; others skip it.

abundance: few; j_gene: TRBJ1-3; d_gene: -; v_gene: TRBV29-1; CDR3aa: CSVVGSGNTIYF; CDR3nt: TGCAGCGTTGTGGGATCTGGAAACACCATATATTTT
abundance: large; j_gene: TRBJ2-2; d_gene: -; v_gene: TRBV14; CDR3aa: CASSPWVATGELFF; CDR3nt: TGTGCCAGCAGCCCGTGGGTTGCGACCGGGGAGCTGTTTTTT
abundance: -; j_gene: TRBJ2-5; d_gene: -; v_gene: TRBV5-1; CDR3aa: CASSLEEGQLLYQETQYF; CDR3nt: TGCGCCAGCAGCTTGGAAGAAGGACAATTATTGTACCAAGAGACCCAGTACTTC
abundance: -; j_gene: TRBJ1-2; d_gene: TRBD1; v_gene: TRBV28; CDR3aa: CASSARWTGDYGYTF; CDR3nt: TGTGCCAGCAGTGCCCGGTGGACAGGGGACTATGGCTACACCTTC
abundance: medium-sized; j_gene: TRBJ1-1; d_gene: -; v_gene: TRBV9; CDR3aa: CASSGQFITEAFF; CDR3nt: TGTGCCAGCAGTGGCCAGTTCATCACTGAAGCTTTCTTT
abundance: -; j_gene: TRBJ2-1; d_gene: -; v_gene: TRBV28; CDR3aa: CASNYQYNEQFF; CDR3nt: TGTGCCAGCAACTACCAATACAATGAGCAGTTCTTC
abundance: -; j_gene: TRBJ1-1; d_gene: -; v_gene: TRBV9; CDR3aa: CASRYGSDTEAFF; CDR3nt: TGTGCCAGCAGATACGGGTCGGACACTGAAGCTTTCTTT
abundance: -; j_gene: TRBJ1-6; d_gene: TRBD1; v_gene: TRBV5-1; CDR3aa: CASSNGQGGSPLHF; CDR3nt: TGCGCCAGCAGCAACGGACAGGGTGGTTCACCCCTCCACTTT
abundance: few; j_gene: TRBJ2-2; d_gene: -; v_gene: TRBV6-8; CDR3aa: CASNPSGVVTGELFF; CDR3nt: TGTGCCAGCAATCCATCAGGGGTAGTAACCGGGGAGCTGTTTTTT
abundance: few; j_gene: TRBJ2-7; d_gene: TRBD1; v_gene: TRBV11-3; CDR3aa: CASSPTRDSPYEQYF; CDR3nt: TGTGCCAGCAGCCCCACGAGGGACAGCCCCTACGAGCAGTACTTC
abundance: few; j_gene: TRBJ1-1; d_gene: -; v_gene: TRBV30; CDR3aa: CAWSVGLNTEAFF; CDR3nt: TGTGCCTGGAGTGTAGGATTGAACACTGAAGCTTTCTTT
abundance: few; j_gene: TRBJ2-7; d_gene: TRBD2; v_gene: TRBV7-6; CDR3aa: CASSSGGTSGTYEQYF; CDR3nt: TGTGCCAGCAGCTCTGGTGGGACTAGCGGGACCTACGAGCAGTACTTC
abundance: few; j_gene: TRBJ2-2; d_gene: -; v_gene: TRBV28; CDR3aa: CASSLRTFNTGELFF; CDR3nt: TGTGCCAGCAGTTTAAGGACATTCAACACCGGGGAGCTGTTTTTT
abundance: medium-sized; j_gene: TRBJ1-5; d_gene: TRBD1; v_gene: TRBV23-1; CDR3aa: CASSQGQVNQPQHF; CDR3nt: TGCGCCAGCAGCCAAGGACAGGTTAATCAGCCCCAGCATTTT
abundance: -; j_gene: TRBJ1-5; d_gene: -; v_gene: TRBV19; CDR3aa: CASSIGRTQHF; CDR3nt: TGTGCCAGTAGTATAGGACGGACCCAGCATTTT
abundance: -; j_gene: TRBJ1-2; d_gene: TRBD1; v_gene: TRBV6-8; CDR3aa: CASSQQQGGYGYTF; CDR3nt: TGTGCCAGCAGTCAGCAACAGGGGGGCTATGGCTACACCTTC
abundance: -; j_gene: TRBJ1-3; d_gene: TRBD1; v_gene: TRBV15; CDR3aa: CATSVDRDHSGNTIYF; CDR3nt: TGTGCCACCAGCGTGGACAGGGACCACTCTGGAAACACCATATATTTT
abundance: -; j_gene: TRBJ2-1; d_gene: TRBD2; v_gene: TRBV18; CDR3aa: CASSPMILAGTYNEQFF; CDR3nt: TGTGCCAGCTCACCAATGATCCTAGCGGGGACCTACAATGAGCAGTTCTTC
abundance: few; j_gene: TRBJ1-6; d_gene: -; v_gene: TRBV18; CDR3aa: CASSLSGPINSPLHF; CDR3nt: TGTGCCAGCTCACTATCGGGACCTATAAATTCACCCCTCCACTTT
abundance: -; j_gene: TRBJ2-7; d_gene: TRBD1; v_gene: TRBV29-1; CDR3aa: CSVKPEGDSTYEQYF; CDR3nt: TGCAGCGTGAAACCAGAGGGGGACAGTACGTACGAGCAGTACTTC
abundance: few; j_gene: TRBJ2-7; d_gene: -; v_gene: TRBV22-1; CDR3aa: CASSSSDGLAGARWDEQYF; CDR3nt: TGTGCCAGCAGCTCCTCCGACGGACTAGCGGGAGCACGGTGGGACGAGCAGTACTTC
abundance: -; j_gene: TRBJ2-5; d_gene: -; v_gene: TRBV2; CDR3aa: CASHLPPGQETQYF; CDR3nt: TGTGCCAGCCACTTGCCCCCGGGCCAAGAGACCCAGTACTTC
abundance: -; j_gene: TRBJ1-2; d_gene: TRBD1; v_gene: TRBV19; CDR3aa: CASSIDRGHGYTF; CDR3nt: TGTGCCAGTAGTATCGACAGGGGGCATGGCTACACCTTC
abundance: few; j_gene: TRBJ2-2; d_gene: -; v_gene: TRBV6-8; CDR3aa: CASSYDTGELFF; CDR3nt: TGTGCCAGCAGTTACGACACCGGGGAGCTGTTTTTT
abundance: -; j_gene: TRBJ2-5; d_gene: -; v_gene: TRBV30; CDR3aa: CAWSGTHRVATQYF; CDR3nt: TGTGCCTGGAGTGGGACTCACAGGGTTGCGACCCAGTACTTC
abundance: -; j_gene: TRBJ1-1; d_gene: -; v_gene: TRBV11-3; CDR3aa: CASSLVGLNTEAFF; CDR3nt: TGTGCCAGCAGCTTAGTTGGCTTGAACACTGAAGCTTTCTTT
abundance: medium-sized; j_gene: TRBJ2-4; d_gene: -; v_gene: TRBV14; CDR3aa: CASSQRQGGYDIQYF; CDR3nt: TGTGCCAGCAGCCAACGACAGGGAGGGTACGACATTCAGTACTTC
abundance: -; j_gene: TRBJ1-2; d_gene: -; v_gene: TRBV29-1; CDR3aa: CSVQGTDYGYTF; CDR3nt: TGCAGCGTGCAAGGGACGGACTATGGCTACACCTTC
abundance: -; j_gene: TRBJ1-1; d_gene: -; v_gene: TRBV15; CDR3aa: CATSRDQMNTEAFF; CDR3nt: TGTGCCACCAGCAGAGACCAGATGAACACTGAAGCTTTCTTT
abundance: few; j_gene: TRBJ1-1; d_gene: -; v_gene: TRBV11-3; CDR3aa: CASSLEGQIMNTEAFF; CDR3nt: TGTGCCAGCAGCTTGGAGGGACAAATCATGAACACTGAAGCTTTCTTT
abundance: -; j_gene: TRBJ1-2; d_gene: -; v_gene: TRBV28; CDR3aa: CASSPYGQDSNYGYTF; CDR3nt: TGTGCCAGCAGTCCGTATGGACAAGATTCTAACTATGGCTACACCTTC
abundance: -; j_gene: TRBJ2-7; d_gene: -; v_gene: TRBV18; CDR3aa: CASSPPDTAYEQYF; CDR3nt: TGTGCCAGCTCACCACCGGATACTGCCTACGAGCAGTACTTC
abundance: -; j_gene: TRBJ2-1; d_gene: -; v_gene: TRBV19; CDR3aa: CASSLIQGYNEQFF; CDR3nt: TGTGCCAGTAGTCTTATACAGGGATACAATGAGCAGTTCTTC
abundance: -; j_gene: TRBJ1-2; d_gene: -; v_gene: TRBV28; CDR3aa: CASKPGTRSGYTF; CDR3nt: TGTGCCAGCAAGCCAGGGACGCGGTCTGGCTACACCTTC
abundance: few; j_gene: TRBJ2-1; d_gene: -; v_gene: TRBV6-8; CDR3aa: CASSPEPSSYNEQFF; CDR3nt: TGTGCCAGCAGTCCTGAACCGAGCTCCTACAATGAGCAGTTCTTC
abundance: -; j_gene: TRBJ1-1; d_gene: -; v_gene: TRBV9; CDR3aa: CASSGQVMGTEAFF; CDR3nt: TGTGCCAGCAGCGGACAGGTAATGGGCACTGAAGCTTTCTTT
abundance: few; j_gene: TRBJ1-6; d_gene: -; v_gene: TRBV19; CDR3aa: CASSIGRNSPLHF; CDR3nt: TGTGCCAGTAGTATAGGCAGAAATTCACCCCTCCACTTT
abundance: -; j_gene: TRBJ2-3; d_gene: TRBD2; v_gene: TRBV10-1; CDR3aa: CASSDGVAGGGGTDTQYF; CDR3nt: TGCGCCAGCAGTGATGGGGTAGCGGGGGGGGGAGGCACAGATACGCAGTATTTT
abundance: -; j_gene: TRBJ1-1; d_gene: -; v_gene: TRBV30; CDR3aa: CAWRDRVNTEAFF; CDR3nt: TGTGCCTGGAGGGACAGAGTGAACACTGAAGCTTTCTTT
abundance: -; j_gene: TRBJ2-1; d_gene: TRBD2; v_gene: TRBV7-2; CDR3aa: CASSLRSARSGRSDNEQFF; CDR3nt: TGTGCCAGCAGCTTAAGATCCGCTAGGAGCGGGAGGAGTGACAATGAGCAGTTCTTC
abundance: once; j_gene: TRBJ2-7; d_gene: TRBD1; v_gene: TRBV5-1; CDR3aa: CASSLGTGLHLEQYF; CDR3nt: TGCGCCAGCAGCTTGGGGACAGGCCTACACTTGGAGCAGTACTTC
abundance: -; j_gene: TRBJ1-4; d_gene: -; v_gene: TRBV5-1; CDR3aa: CASSPQSTNEKLFF; CDR3nt: TGCGCCAGCAGCCCTCAGTCAACTAATGAAAAACTGTTTTTT
abundance: -; j_gene: TRBJ2-3; d_gene: TRBD2; v_gene: TRBV28; CDR3aa: CASTVSGGALGSTDTQYF; CDR3nt: TGTGCCAGCACAGTTAGCGGGGGGGCCTTAGGCTCCACAGATACGCAGTATTTT
abundance: medium-sized; j_gene: TRBJ2-7; d_gene: TRBD2; v_gene: TRBV11-3; CDR3aa: CASSLVVQRGYEQYF; CDR3nt: TGTGCCAGCAGCTTAGTGGTTCAGCGGGGGTACGAGCAGTACTTC
abundance: medium-sized; j_gene: TRBJ2-7; d_gene: TRBD2; v_gene: TRBV11-3; CDR3aa: CASSLLRTSGRAHEQYF; CDR3nt: TGTGCCAGCAGCTTACTGCGGACTAGCGGGAGGGCCCACGAGCAGTACTTC
abundance: few; j_gene: TRBJ1-2; d_gene: -; v_gene: TRBV2; CDR3aa: CASSEREVRGYTF; CDR3nt: TGTGCCAGCAGTGAAAGGGAGGTCAGGGGCTACACCTTC
abundance: medium-sized; j_gene: TRBJ1-5; d_gene: -; v_gene: TRBV6-8; CDR3aa: CASSYLVQPQHF; CDR3nt: TGTGCCAGCAGTTACTTGGTTCAGCCCCAGCATTTT
abundance: -; j_gene: TRBJ1-2; d_gene: -; v_gene: TRBV19; CDR3aa: CASSMTGQGRYTF; CDR3nt: TGTGCCAGTAGTATGACAGGCCAGGGCCGCTACACCTTC
abundance: -; j_gene: TRBJ1-1; d_gene: TRBD1; v_gene: TRBV18; CDR3aa: CASEGTGGANTEAFF; CDR3nt: TGTGCCAGCGAAGGGACAGGGGGGGCTAACACTGAAGCTTTCTTT
abundance: -; j_gene: TRBJ2-2; d_gene: -; v_gene: TRBV5-1; CDR3aa: CASSAQGGNTGELFF; CDR3nt: TGCGCCAGCAGCGCTCAGGGAGGCAACACCGGGGAGCTGTTTTTT
abundance: few; j_gene: TRBJ1-1; d_gene: TRBD1; v_gene: TRBV11-3; CDR3aa: CASSLTGSPKAASQAFF; CDR3nt: TGTGCCAGCAGCTTGACAGGGAGTCCTAAGGCGGCGAGTCAAGCTTTCTTT
abundance: -; j_gene: TRBJ2-5; d_gene: -; v_gene: TRBV2; CDR3aa: CASKGGVGETQYF; CDR3nt: TGTGCCAGTAAGGGGGGGGTTGGAGAGACCCAGTACTTC
abundance: few; j_gene: TRBJ1-1; d_gene: -; v_gene: TRBV5-1; CDR3aa: CASSLYAGNTEAFF; CDR3nt: TGCGCCAGCAGCTTGTATGCGGGGAACACTGAAGCTTTCTTT
abundance: few; j_gene: TRBJ2-1; d_gene: -; v_gene: TRBV18; CDR3aa: CASSTTGGDNEQFF; CDR3nt: TGTGCCAGCTCCACGACAGGAGGCGACAATGAGCAGTTCTTC
abundance: -; j_gene: TRBJ1-2; d_gene: -; v_gene: TRBV18; CDR3aa: CASSPETGLGVGYTF; CDR3nt: TGTGCCAGCTCACCAGAGACGGGGCTCGGTGTTGGCTACACCTTC